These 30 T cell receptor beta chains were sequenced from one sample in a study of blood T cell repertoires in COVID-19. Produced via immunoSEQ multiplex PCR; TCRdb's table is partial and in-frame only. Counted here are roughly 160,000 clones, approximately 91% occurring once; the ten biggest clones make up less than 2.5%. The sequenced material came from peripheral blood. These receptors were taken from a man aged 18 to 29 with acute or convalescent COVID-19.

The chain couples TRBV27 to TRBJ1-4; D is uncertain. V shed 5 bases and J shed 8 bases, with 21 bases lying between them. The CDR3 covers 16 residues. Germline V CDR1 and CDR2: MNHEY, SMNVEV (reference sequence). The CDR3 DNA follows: TGTGCCAGCAGTCCCCTGCCCGGACCCGGAGGGGAAAAACTGTTTTTT. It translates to CASSPLPGPGGEKLFF.

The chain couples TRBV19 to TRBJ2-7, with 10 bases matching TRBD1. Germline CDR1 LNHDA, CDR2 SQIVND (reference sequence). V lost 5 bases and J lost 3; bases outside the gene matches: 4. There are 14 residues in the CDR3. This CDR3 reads CASSLGTGVYEQYF. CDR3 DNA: TGTGCCAGTAGTCTAGGGACAGGGGTCTACGAGCAGTACTTC.

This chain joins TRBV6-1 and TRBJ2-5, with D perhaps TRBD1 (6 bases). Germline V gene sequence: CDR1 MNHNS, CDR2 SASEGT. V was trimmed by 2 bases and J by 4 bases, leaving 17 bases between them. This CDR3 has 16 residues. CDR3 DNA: TGTGCCAGCAGTGAACTTGGACAGTTAAAACGAGAGACCCAGTACTTC. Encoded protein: CASSELGQLKRETQYF.

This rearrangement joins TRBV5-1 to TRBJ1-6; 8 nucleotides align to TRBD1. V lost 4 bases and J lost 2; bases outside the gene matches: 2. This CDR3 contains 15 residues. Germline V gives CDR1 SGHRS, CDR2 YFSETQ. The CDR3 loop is CASSRDRTYNSPLHF. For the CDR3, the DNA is TGCGCCAGCAGCAGGGACAGGACCTATAATTCACCCCTCCACTTT. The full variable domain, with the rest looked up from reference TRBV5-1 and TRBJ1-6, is KAGVTQTPRYLIKTRGQQVTLSCSPISGHRSVSWYQQTPGQGLQFLFEYFSETQRNKGNFPGRFSGRQFSNSRSEMNVSTLELGDSALYLCASSRDRTYNSPLHFGNGTRLTVT.

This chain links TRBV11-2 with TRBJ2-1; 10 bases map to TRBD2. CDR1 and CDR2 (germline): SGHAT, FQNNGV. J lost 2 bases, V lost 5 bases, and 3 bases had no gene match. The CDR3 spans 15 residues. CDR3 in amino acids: CASSGGTSAYNEQFF. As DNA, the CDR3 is TGTGCCAGCAGCGGGGGGACTAGCGCCTACAATGAGCAGTTCTTC.

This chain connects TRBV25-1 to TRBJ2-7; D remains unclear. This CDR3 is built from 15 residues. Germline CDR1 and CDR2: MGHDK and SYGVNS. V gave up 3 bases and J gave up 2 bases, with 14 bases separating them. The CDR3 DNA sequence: TGTGCCAGCAGTGATGGCAATCCGGGTCCCTACGAGCAGTACTTC. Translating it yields CASSDGNPGPYEQYF.

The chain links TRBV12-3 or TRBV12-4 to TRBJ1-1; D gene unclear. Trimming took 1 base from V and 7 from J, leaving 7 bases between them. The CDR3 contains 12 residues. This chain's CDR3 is CASSLGQFEAFF. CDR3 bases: TGTGCCAGCAGTTTAGGGCAGTTTGAAGCTTTCTTT.

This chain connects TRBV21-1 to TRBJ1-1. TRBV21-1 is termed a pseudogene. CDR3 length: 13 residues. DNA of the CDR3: TGTGCCAGCAGCAATACGGTAAACACTGAAGCTTTCTTT. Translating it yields CASSNTVNTEAFF.

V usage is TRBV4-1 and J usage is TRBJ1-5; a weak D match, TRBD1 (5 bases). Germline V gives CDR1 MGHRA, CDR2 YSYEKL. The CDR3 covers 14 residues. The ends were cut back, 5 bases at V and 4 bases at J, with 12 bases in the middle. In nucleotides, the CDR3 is TGCGCCAGCAGCAAATCAGGGCCTAATCAGCCCCAGCATTTT. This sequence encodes CASSKSGPNQPQHF.

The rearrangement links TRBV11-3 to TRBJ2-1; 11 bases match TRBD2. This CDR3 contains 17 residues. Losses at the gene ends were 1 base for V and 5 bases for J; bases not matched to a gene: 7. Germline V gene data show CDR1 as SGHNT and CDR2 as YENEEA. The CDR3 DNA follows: TGTGCCAGCAGCTTAGGTCGGCTAGCGGGGGGCCACAATGAGCAGTTCTTC. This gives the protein CASSLGRLAGGHNEQFF.

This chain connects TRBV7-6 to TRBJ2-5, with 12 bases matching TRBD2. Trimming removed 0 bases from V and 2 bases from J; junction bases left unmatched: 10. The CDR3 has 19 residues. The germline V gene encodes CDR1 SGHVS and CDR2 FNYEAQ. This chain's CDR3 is CASSLALAGGPRSQETQYF. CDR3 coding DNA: TGTGCCAGCAGCTTAGCCCTAGCGGGGGGGCCGAGGTCGCAAGAGACCCAGTACTTC.

The CDR3 region has the DNA TGTGCCAGCTCGATGGGCGAGGGAGAGGATGAAAAACTGTTTTTT. Translating gives CASSMGEGEDEKLFF. The rearrangement joins TRBV7-9 to TRBJ1-4, with D unclear. In germline, CDR1 is SEHNR, CDR2 FQNEAQ (reference sequence). The CDR3 sequence is 15 residues long. With 8 bases removed from V and 6 bases from J, the gap between germline ends came to 19 bases.

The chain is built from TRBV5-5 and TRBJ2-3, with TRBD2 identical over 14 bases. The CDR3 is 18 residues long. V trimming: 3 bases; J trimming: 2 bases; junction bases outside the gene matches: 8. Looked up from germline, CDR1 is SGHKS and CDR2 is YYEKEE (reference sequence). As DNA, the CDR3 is TGTGCCAGCAGCTCCGGACTAGCGGGAGGTCTCTTCACAGATACGCAGTATTTT. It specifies CASSSGLAGGLFTDTQYF. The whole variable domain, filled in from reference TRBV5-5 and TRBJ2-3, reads DAGVTQSPTHLIKTRGQQVTLRCSPISGHKSVSWYQQVLGQGPQFIFQYYEKEERGRGNFPDRFSARQFPNYSSELNVNALLLGDSALYLCASSSGLAGGLFTDTQYFGPGTRLTVL.

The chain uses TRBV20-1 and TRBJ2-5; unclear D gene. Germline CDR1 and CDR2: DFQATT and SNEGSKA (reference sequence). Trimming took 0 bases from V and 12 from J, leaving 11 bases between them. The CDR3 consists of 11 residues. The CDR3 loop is CSARDQRGKYF. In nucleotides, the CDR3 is TGCAGTGCTAGAGATCAGCGTGGAAAGTACTTC.

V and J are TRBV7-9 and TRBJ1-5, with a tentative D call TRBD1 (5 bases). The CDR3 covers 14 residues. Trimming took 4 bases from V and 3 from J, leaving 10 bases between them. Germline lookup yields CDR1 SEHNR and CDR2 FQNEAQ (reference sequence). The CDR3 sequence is CASSSYGANQPQHF. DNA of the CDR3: TGTGCCAGCAGCTCCTATGGGGCCAATCAGCCCCAGCATTTT.

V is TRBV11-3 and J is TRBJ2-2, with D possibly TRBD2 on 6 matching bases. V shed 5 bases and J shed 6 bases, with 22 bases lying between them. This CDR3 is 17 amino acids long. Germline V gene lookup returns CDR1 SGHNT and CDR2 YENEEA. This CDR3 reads CASSPARGVYRAGELFF. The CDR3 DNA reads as TGTGCCAGCAGCCCCGCTCGCGGGGTCTATAGGGCCGGGGAGCTGTTTTTT.

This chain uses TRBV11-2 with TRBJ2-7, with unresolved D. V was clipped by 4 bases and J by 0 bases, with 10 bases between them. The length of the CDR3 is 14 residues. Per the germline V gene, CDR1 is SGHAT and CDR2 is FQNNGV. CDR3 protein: CASSSLRLSYEQYF. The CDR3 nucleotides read TGTGCCAGCAGCTCGCTGCGGCTCTCCTACGAGCAGTACTTC.

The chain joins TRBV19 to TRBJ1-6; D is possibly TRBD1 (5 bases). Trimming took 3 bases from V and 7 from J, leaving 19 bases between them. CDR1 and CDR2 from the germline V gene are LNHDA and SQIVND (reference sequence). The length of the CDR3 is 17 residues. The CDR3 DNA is TGTGCCAGTAGTATTAACCTGAGACAGTGGGCGAATTCACCCCTCCACTTT. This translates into CASSINLRQWANSPLHF.

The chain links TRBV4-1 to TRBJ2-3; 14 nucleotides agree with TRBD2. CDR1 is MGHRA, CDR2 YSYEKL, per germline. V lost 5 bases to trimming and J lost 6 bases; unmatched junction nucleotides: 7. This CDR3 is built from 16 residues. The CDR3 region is CASSLGTSGSRDTQYF. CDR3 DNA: TGCGCCAGCAGCTTAGGGACTAGCGGGAGTCGGGATACGCAGTATTTT.

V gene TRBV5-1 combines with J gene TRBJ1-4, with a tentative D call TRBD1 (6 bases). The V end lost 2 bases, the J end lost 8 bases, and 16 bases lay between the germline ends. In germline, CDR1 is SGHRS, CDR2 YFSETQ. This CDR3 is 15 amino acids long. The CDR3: CASSFGGTQGEKLFF. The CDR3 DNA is TGCGCCAGCAGCTTTGGGGGAACTCAGGGGGAAAAACTGTTTTTT.

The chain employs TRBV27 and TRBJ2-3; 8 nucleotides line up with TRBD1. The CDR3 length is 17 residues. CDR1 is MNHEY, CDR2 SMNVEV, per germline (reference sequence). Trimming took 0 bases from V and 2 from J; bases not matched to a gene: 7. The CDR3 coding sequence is TGTGCCAGCAGTTTATCGCTCGGACAGGGATTCACAGATACGCAGTATTTT. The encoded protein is CASSLSLGQGFTDTQYF.

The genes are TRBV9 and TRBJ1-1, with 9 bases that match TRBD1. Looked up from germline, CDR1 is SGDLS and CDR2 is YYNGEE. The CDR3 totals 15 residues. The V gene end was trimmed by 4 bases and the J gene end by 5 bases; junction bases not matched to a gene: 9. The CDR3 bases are TGTGCCAGCAGCCCGCTGACAGGGGGTAATACTGAAGCTTTCTTT. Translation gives CASSPLTGGNTEAFF.

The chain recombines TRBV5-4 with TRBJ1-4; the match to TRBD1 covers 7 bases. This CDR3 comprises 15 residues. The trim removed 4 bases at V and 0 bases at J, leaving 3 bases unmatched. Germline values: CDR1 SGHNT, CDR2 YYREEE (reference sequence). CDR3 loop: CASSNQGATNEKLFF. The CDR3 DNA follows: TGTGCCAGCAGCAATCAGGGGGCAACTAATGAAAAACTGTTTTTT.

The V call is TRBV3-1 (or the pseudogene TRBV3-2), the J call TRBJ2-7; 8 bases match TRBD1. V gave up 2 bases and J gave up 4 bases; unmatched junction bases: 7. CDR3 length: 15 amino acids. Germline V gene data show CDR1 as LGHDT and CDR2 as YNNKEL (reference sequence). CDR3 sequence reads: CASSQTGQGAYEQYF. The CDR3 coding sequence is TGTGCCAGCAGCCAAACCGGACAGGGAGCTTACGAGCAGTACTTC.

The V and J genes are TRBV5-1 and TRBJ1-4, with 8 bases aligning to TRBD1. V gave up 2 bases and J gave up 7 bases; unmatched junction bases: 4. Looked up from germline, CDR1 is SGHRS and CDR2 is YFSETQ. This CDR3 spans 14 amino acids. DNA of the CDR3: TGCGCCAGCAGCTTAGAGGACAGGGCTGAAAAACTGTTTTTT. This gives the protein CASSLEDRAEKLFF. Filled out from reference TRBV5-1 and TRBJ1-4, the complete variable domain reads KAGVTQTPRYLIKTRGQQVTLSCSPISGHRSVSWYQQTPGQGLQFLFEYFSETQRNKGNFPGRFSGRQFSNSRSEMNVSTLELGDSALYLCASSLEDRAEKLFFGSGTQLSVL.

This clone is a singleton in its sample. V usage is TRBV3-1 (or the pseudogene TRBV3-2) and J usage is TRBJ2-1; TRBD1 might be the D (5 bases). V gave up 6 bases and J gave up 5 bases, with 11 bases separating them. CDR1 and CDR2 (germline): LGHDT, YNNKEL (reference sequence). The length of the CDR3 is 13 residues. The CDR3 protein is CASSLKGNNEQFF. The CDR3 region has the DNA TGTGCCAGCAGTCTGAAGGGGAACAATGAGCAGTTCTTC.

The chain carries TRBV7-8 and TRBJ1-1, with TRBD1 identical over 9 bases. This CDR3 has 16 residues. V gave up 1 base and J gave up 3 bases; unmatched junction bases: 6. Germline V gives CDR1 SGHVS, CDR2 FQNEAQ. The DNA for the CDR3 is TGTGCCAGCAGCTTAGGTCTGGACAGGGGATACACTGAAGCTTTCTTT. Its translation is CASSLGLDRGYTEAFF.

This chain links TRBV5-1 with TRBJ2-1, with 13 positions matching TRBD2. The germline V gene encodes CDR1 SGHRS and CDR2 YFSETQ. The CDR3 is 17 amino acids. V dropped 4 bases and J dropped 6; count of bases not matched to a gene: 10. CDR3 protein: CASSRDVGLAGVNEQFF. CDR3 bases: TGCGCCAGCAGCCGCGACGTTGGACTAGCGGGGGTCAATGAGCAGTTCTTC.

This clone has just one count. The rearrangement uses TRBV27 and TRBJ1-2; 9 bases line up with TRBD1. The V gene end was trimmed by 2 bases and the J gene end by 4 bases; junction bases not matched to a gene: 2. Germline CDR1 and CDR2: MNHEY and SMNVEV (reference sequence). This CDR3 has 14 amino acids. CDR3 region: CASSLGTGTYGYTF. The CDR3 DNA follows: TGTGCCAGCAGTTTAGGGACAGGGACCTATGGCTACACCTTC.

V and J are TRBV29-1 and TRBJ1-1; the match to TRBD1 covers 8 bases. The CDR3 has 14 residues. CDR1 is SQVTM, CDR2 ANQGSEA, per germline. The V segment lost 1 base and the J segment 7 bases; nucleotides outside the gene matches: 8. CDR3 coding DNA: TGCAGCGTTGAAGGGACAGGGATCTTCGGTGAAGCTTTCTTT. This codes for CSVEGTGIFGEAFF.